This T cell receptor beta chain was recovered during a study of cytomegalovirus exposure and HLA in healthy donors. Across the study: A later analysis reported the 120 or so validation repertoires used the same platform as the roughly 670 first-cohort repertoires. Study-wide findings and caveats: Specific recognition of CMV antigens was confirmed in vitro for a few chains (all CMV-associated). More than 150 TCR beta chains were listed as cytomegalovirus-associated.

Sequenced by immunoSEQ multiplex PCR; TCRdb stores in-frame clones only, minus some. The profile shows about 240,000 clones, approximately 83% of them singletons. The length of the CDR3 is 12 residues. Germline values: CDR1 MNHNS, CDR2 SASEGT. With 6 bases clipped from V and 4 bases from J, the junction kept 3 bases outside the gene matches. About this clone itself: Antigen: not known.

The TCR originated in a woman aged 25 to 45 in good health and CMV-seropositive. V gene TRBV6-1 combines with J gene TRBJ2-7; 7 positions agree with TRBD1. The sample was PBMCs. The CDR3: CASRGTVYEQYF. CDR3 DNA: TGTGCCAGCAGGGGGACAGTGTACGAGCAGTACTTC.